What follows are 21 T cell receptor beta chains derived from one specimen sequenced in a study of blood T cell repertoires in COVID-19. Profiling relied on immunoSEQ multiplex PCR, and the TCRdb table lists in-frame clones only, not all of them. The repertoire holds about 340,000 clones, with about nine tenths as singletons. Sequenced material: peripheral blood. The receptors stem from a woman aged 70 to 79 with COVID-19, enrolled during active disease.

This clone appeared a single time. The genes are TRBV27 and TRBJ2-2; a weak D match, TRBD2 (5 bases). This CDR3 spans 15 amino acids. Germline CDR1 and CDR2: MNHEY and SMNVEV (reference sequence). Trimming took off 0 bases at V and 6 bases at J, with 11 bases between the two ends. The CDR3 region is CASSLSRVGPGELFF. The CDR3 DNA reads as TGTGCCAGCAGTTTATCGAGGGTAGGCCCCGGGGAGCTGTTTTTT.

This rearrangement joins TRBV5-6 to TRBJ1-1; 7 bases agree with TRBD1. Germline V gene sequence: CDR1 SGHDT, CDR2 YYEEEE. The CDR3 runs to 14 residues. Trimming took 0 bases from V and 4 from J; bases not matched to a gene: 3. The CDR3 region has the DNA TGTGCCAGCAGCTTGGGGCCAGGGGGCACTGAAGCTTTCTTT. This sequence encodes CASSLGPGGTEAFF.

This chain joins TRBV5-8 and TRBJ2-5; 8 nucleotides match TRBD2. The trim removed 0 bases at V and 2 bases at J, leaving 3 bases unmatched. The germline gives CDR1 SGHTS, CDR2 YDEGEE. The CDR3 spans 15 residues. The DNA for the CDR3 is TGTGCCAGCAGCTTGGGGGCTAGCGGGCAAGAGACCCAGTACTTC. Encoded protein: CASSLGASGQETQYF.

The chain employs TRBV28 and TRBJ1-5; no definite D call. Germline CDR1 reads MDHEN; CDR2 reads SYDVKM. The CDR3 consists of 12 residues. V was trimmed by 7 bases and J by 1 base, leaving 5 bases between them. CDR3 residues: CASTGSNQPQHF. Written as DNA, the CDR3 is TGTGCCAGCACGGGAAGCAATCAGCCCCAGCATTTT.

The CDR3 spells CASSFKRDGYTF. CDR3 DNA: TGTGCCAGCTCATTCAAGAGGGATGGCTACACCTTC. This rearrangement joins TRBV18 to TRBJ1-2; D not certain. Germline CDR1 KGHSH, CDR2 LQKENI. The CDR3 length is 12 residues. Trimming shortened V by 5 bases and J by 6 bases, and 10 bases separated the two germline ends.

This clone was recorded a few times. This sequence joins TRBV2 and TRBJ1-3; no definite D call. Per germline, CDR1 SNHLY and CDR2 FYNNEI. The CDR3 sequence is 13 residues long. V shed 7 bases and J shed 2 bases, with 9 bases lying between them. The CDR3 protein is CASTTATGNTIYF. The CDR3 DNA is TGTGCCAGCACCACAGCTACTGGAAACACCATATATTTT. The variable domain in full, with the rest retrieved from reference TRBV2 and TRBJ1-3, is EPEVTQTPSHQVTQMGQEVILRCVPISNHLYFYWYRQILGQKVEFLVSFYNNEISEKSEIFDDQFSVERPDGSNFTLKIRSTKLEDSAMYFCASTTATGNTIYFGEGSWLTVV.

The J gene is TRBJ1-3, the V gene TRBV2; possible D gene TRBD1, 6 bases. Trimming pared 6 bases from V and 0 bases from J, leaving 12 bases between. The CDR3 spans 15 residues. Germline loops: CDR1 SNHLY, CDR2 FYNNEI. CDR3 sequence reads: CASSQLGGSGNTIYF. CDR3 in DNA: TGTGCCAGCAGCCAACTAGGGGGCTCTGGAAACACCATATATTTT.

The chain uses TRBV11-2 and TRBJ1-1; 8 positions match TRBD1. V lost 5 bases, J lost 12 bases, and 20 bases stayed unmatched. CDR1 SGHAT and CDR2 FQNNGV come from the germline V gene. The CDR3 has 16 residues. CDR3 in amino acids: CASSHLPGQVLIGTFF. For the CDR3, the DNA is TGTGCCAGCAGCCATCTACCGGGACAGGTATTAATTGGGACTTTCTTT.

This rearrangement joins TRBV28 to TRBJ1-3; possibly TRBD1 for D (6 bases). The CDR3 covers 14 residues. Trimming took 5 bases from V and 8 from J, leaving 16 bases between them. Germline-derived CDR1 and CDR2 are MDHEN and SYDVKM. CDR3 amino acids: CASSAGWGRDTIYF. As DNA, the CDR3 is TGTGCCAGCAGTGCCGGTTGGGGGCGGGACACCATATATTTT. Full variable domain (missing parts from reference TRBV28 and TRBJ1-3): DVKVTQSSRYLVKRTGEKVFLECVQDMDHENMFWYRQDPGLGLRLIYFSYDVKMKEKGDIPEGYSVSREKKERFSLILESASTNQTSMYLCASSAGWGRDTIYFGEGSWLTVV.

This chain joins TRBV5-6 and TRBJ1-2, with 10 bases aligning to TRBD1. From germline, CDR1 is SGHDT and CDR2 YYEEEE. The CDR3 totals 15 residues. V shed 3 bases, J shed 6 bases, and the junction held 8 bases outside the gene matches. The CDR3 reads CASSSRQGARDGYTF. CDR3 bases: TGTGCCAGCAGCTCCAGACAGGGGGCCAGGGATGGCTACACCTTC.

V and J are TRBV4-2 and TRBJ1-2; D is unresolved. Trimming cost V 0 bases and J 4 bases, with 12 bases left between them. This CDR3 is 15 amino acids long. Germline CDR1 reads LGHNA; CDR2 reads YNFKEQ. CDR3 nucleotide sequence: TGTGCCAGCAGCCAAGAAGAGGCGGAGATCTATGGCTACACCTTC. This sequence encodes CASSQEEAEIYGYTF.

The gene calls are TRBV5-6 and TRBJ1-5, with TRBD1 identical over 8 bases. Germline V CDR1 and CDR2: SGHDT, YYEEEE. CDR3 length: 14 amino acids. The J segment lost 9 bases and the V segment lost 1 base, leaving 6 bases of the junction unmatched. The CDR3 DNA reads as TGTGCCAGCAGCTTGAGACAGGGGTCGGGGCCCCAGCATTTT. Amino acids: CASSLRQGSGPQHF.

This sequence joins TRBV28 and TRBJ2-3, with 9 bases aligning to TRBD1. Germline V gene sequence: CDR1 MDHEN, CDR2 SYDVKM. J gave up 5 bases and V 3 bases, and 6 bases lay outside the gene matches. CDR3 size: 15 residues. The CDR3 region is CASSFMGQGGDTQYF. The CDR3 coding sequence is TGTGCCAGCAGTTTTATGGGACAGGGAGGAGATACGCAGTATTTT. Full variable domain (missing parts from reference TRBV28 and TRBJ2-3): DVKVTQSSRYLVKRTGEKVFLECVQDMDHENMFWYRQDPGLGLRLIYFSYDVKMKEKGDIPEGYSVSREKKERFSLILESASTNQTSMYLCASSFMGQGGDTQYFGPGTRLTVL.

The chain recombines TRBV2 with TRBJ1-3; D possibly corresponds to TRBD1 (5 bases). CDR1 is SNHLY and CDR2 is FYNNEI in the germline V gene. V was clipped by 2 bases and J by 3 bases, with 8 bases between them. CDR3 length equals 14 residues. CDR3 residues: CASSEQGGGNTIYF. CDR3 DNA: TGTGCCAGCAGTGAACAGGGAGGTGGAAACACCATATATTTT.

V and J are TRBV7-2 and TRBJ1-6; no clear D. Trimming removed 1 base at V and 7 bases at J, with 5 bases between. CDR3 length: 13 residues. Per germline, CDR1 SGHTA and CDR2 FQGNSA. Here the CDR3 DNA reads TGTGCCAGCAGCTTAGACGGGAATTCACCCCTCCACTTT. Protein: CASSLDGNSPLHF.

This clone turned up a few times. V usage is TRBV12-3 or TRBV12-4 and J usage is TRBJ1-1; possible D gene TRBD1, 5 bases. With 6 bases removed from V and 5 bases from J, the gap between germline ends came to 10 bases. This CDR3 spans 12 amino acids. CDR3 in amino acids: CASRYGGTEAFF. CDR3 bases: TGTGCCAGCAGATACGGGGGTACTGAAGCTTTCTTT.

This chain joins TRBV27 and TRBJ2-7; 10 bases are a match to TRBD1. This CDR3 has 13 amino acids. Germline-derived CDR1 and CDR2 are MNHEY and SMNVEV (reference sequence). Germline trimming cut 9 bases from V and 5 bases from J; bases unmatched to any gene: 7. Here the CDR3 DNA reads TGTGCCAGGGGACAGGGGACATACGACGAGCAGTACTTC. Encoded protein: CARGQGTYDEQYF.

This clone was seen once. This sequence joins TRBV29-1 and TRBJ1-1, with D perhaps matching TRBD1 (5 bases). Germline CDR1 SQVTM, CDR2 ANQGSEA. Trimming cost V 5 bases and J 5 bases, with 12 bases left between them. CDR3 length: 12 amino acids. The CDR3 coding sequence is TGCAGCGTTAATAACCAGGGAACTGAAGCTTTCTTT. Its translation is CSVNNQGTEAFF.

V is TRBV13 and J is TRBJ1-1, with 7 bases matching TRBD1. The junction had 4 bases not matched to a gene; V was cut back by 1 base and J by 11 bases. The V gene's germline CDR1 is PRHDT and CDR2 FYEKMQ (reference sequence). The CDR3 totals 12 residues. The CDR3 DNA reads TGTGCCAGCAGCTTAGACAGGGGATTGGCTTTCTTT. As protein: CASSLDRGLAFF.

The rearrangement joins TRBV5-1 to TRBJ2-3; 7 bases are shared with TRBD2. The CDR3 contains 15 residues. J lost 0 bases, V lost 3 bases, and 4 bases had no gene match. Germline CDR1 reads SGHRS; CDR2 reads YFSETQ. CDR3 protein: CASSSSGASTDTQYF. CDR3 sequence (DNA): TGCGCCAGCAGCTCCAGCGGGGCTAGCACAGATACGCAGTATTTT.

This sequence joins TRBV7-9 and TRBJ1-5; TRBD1 is a possible D gene (6 bases). The CDR3 is 14 residues long. CDR1 and CDR2 from the germline V gene are SEHNR and FQNEAQ (reference sequence). Trimming removed 5 bases from V and 3 bases from J, with 11 bases in between. DNA for the CDR3: TGTGCCAGCAGCGACGGACAGCTCAATCAGCCCCAGCATTTT. Its protein product is CASSDGQLNQPQHF.